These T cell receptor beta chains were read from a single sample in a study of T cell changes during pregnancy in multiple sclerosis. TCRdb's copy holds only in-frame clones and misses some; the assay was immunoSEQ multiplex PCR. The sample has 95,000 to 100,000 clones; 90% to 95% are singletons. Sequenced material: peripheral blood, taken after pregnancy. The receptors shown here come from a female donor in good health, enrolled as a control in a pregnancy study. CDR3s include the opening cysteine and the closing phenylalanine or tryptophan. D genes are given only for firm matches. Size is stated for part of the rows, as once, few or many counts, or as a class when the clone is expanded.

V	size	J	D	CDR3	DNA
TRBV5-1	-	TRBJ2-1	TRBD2	CASSFSGGVNEQFF	TGCGCCAGCAGCTTTAGCGGGGGCGTTAATGAGCAGTTCTTC
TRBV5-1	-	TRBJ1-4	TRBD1	CASSWQGAEKLFF	TGCGCCAGCAGCTGGCAGGGGGCTGAAAAACTGTTTTTT
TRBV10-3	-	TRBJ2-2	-	CAISPLSTGELFF	TGTGCCATCAGTCCATTGTCCACCGGGGAGCTGTTTTTT
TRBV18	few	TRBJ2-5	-	CASSMAQQETQYF	TGTGCCAGCTCTATGGCACAGCAAGAGACCCAGTACTTC
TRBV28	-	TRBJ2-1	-	CASSSRTLNYYNEQFF	TGTGCCAGCAGTTCCAGGACATTAAACTATTACAATGAGCAGTTCTTC
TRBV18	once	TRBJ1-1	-	CASSPPAMNTEAFF	TGTGCCAGCTCACCACCAGCCATGAACACTGAAGCTTTCTTT
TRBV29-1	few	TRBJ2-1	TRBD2	CSAGVGGLGEQFF	TGCAGCGCCGGAGTGGGAGGGTTAGGAGAGCAGTTCTTC
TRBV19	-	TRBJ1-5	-	CASSPLNLQGYQPQHF	TGTGCCAGTAGTCCCCTCAATTTACAGGGTTATCAGCCCCAGCATTTT
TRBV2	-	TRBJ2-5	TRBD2	CASSITRTSGSVYETQYF	TGTGCCAGCAGTATTACACGGACTAGCGGGAGTGTGTATGAGACCCAGTACTTC
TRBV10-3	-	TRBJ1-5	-	CAIAAVDNQPQHF	TGTGCCATCGCCGCGGTGGACAATCAGCCCCAGCATTTT
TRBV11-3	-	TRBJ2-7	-	CASSLGTSGEQYF	TGTGCCAGCAGCTTAGGGACATCCGGAGAGCAGTACTTC
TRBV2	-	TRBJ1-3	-	CASSPIRRLSTFDTRNTIYF	TGTGCCAGCAGCCCTATACGCCGCCTATCGACCTTCGACACAAGAAACACCATATATTTT
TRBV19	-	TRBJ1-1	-	CASSIFSNAEAFF	TGTGCCAGTAGTATATTTAGCAACGCTGAAGCTTTCTTT
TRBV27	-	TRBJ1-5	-	CASSFDISNQPQHF	TGTGCCAGCAGTTTTGACATTAGCAATCAGCCCCAGCATTTT
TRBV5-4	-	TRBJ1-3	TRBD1	CASSEGTASGNTIYF	TGTGCCAGCAGCGAGGGGACAGCCTCTGGAAACACCATATATTTT
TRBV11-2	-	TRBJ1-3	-	CASSSQFSGNTIYF	TGTGCCAGCAGCTCCCAGTTCTCTGGAAACACCATATATTTT
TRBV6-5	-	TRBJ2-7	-	CASSPTSSYEQYF	TGTGCCAGCAGCCCAACTAGCTCCTACGAGCAGTACTTC
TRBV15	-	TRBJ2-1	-	CATSGRYNEQFF	TGTGCCACCAGCGGTAGATACAATGAGCAGTTCTTC
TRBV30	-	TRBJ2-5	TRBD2	CALHLGSGGSVTQYF	TGTGCCCTCCACTTGGGTAGCGGGGGCTCCGTGACCCAGTACTTC
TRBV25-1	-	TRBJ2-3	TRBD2	CASSEYGTSGRAPDTQYF	TGTGCCAGCAGTGAATATGGGACTAGCGGGAGGGCCCCAGATACGCAGTATTTT
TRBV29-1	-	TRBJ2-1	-	CSAPADSYNEQFF	TGCAGCGCCCCGGCGGACAGTTACAATGAGCAGTTCTTC
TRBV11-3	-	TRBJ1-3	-	CASSLGGGGNTIYF	TGTGCCAGCAGCCTCGGCGGGGGTGGAAACACCATATATTTT
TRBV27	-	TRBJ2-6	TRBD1	CASSRLRDRGVRRDSGANVLTF	TGTGCCAGCAGCCGCCTCCGGGACAGGGGTGTTCGTCGTGACTCTGGGGCCAACGTCCTGACTTTC
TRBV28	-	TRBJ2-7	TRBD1	CASSSKLGPGQGLYEQYF	TGTGCCAGCAGTTCTAAGCTAGGACCGGGACAGGGCCTCTACGAGCAGTACTTC
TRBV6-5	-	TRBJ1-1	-	CASSYWGGRGGTEAFF	TGTGCCAGCAGTTACTGGGGGGGAAGGGGTGGCACTGAAGCTTTCTTT
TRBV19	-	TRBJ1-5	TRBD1	CASTQGTGGNQPQHF	TGTGCCAGTACCCAAGGGACAGGGGGCAATCAGCCCCAGCATTTT
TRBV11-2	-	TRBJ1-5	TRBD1	CASNPGGTSNQPQHF	TGTGCCAGCAACCCAGGGGGCACGAGCAATCAGCCCCAGCATTTT
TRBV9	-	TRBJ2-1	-	CASSAYRLDPYNEQFF	TGTGCCAGCAGCGCCTATAGACTAGACCCCTACAATGAGCAGTTCTTC
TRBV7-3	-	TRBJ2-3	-	CASSVTRGGADTQYF	TGTGCCAGCAGCGTTACTAGAGGGGGGGCAGATACGCAGTATTTT